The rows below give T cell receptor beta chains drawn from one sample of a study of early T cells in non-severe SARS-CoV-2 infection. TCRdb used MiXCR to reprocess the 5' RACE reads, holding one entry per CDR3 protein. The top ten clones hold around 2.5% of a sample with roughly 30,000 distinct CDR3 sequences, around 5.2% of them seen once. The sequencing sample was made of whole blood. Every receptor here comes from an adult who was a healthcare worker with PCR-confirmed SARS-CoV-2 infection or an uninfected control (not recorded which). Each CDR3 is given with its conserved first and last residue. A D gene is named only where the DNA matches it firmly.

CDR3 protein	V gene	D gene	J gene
CASSEERTSGYTGELFF	TRBV6-1	TRBD2	TRBJ2-2
CASSLVVNPNTEAFF	TRBV5-1	-	TRBJ1-1
CSARTSGNEQFF	TRBV20-1	TRBD2	TRBJ2-1
CASGFTGGTEAFF	TRBV19	TRBD1	TRBJ1-1
CSVEADTDTQYF	TRBV29-1	-	TRBJ2-3
CASSSTRASEKLFF	TRBV27	-	TRBJ1-4
CSARRGGETQYF	TRBV20-1	-	TRBJ2-5
CASRQQGAYEQYF	TRBV14	TRBD1	TRBJ2-7
CASSLAGPGELFF	TRBV5-1	-	TRBJ2-2
CASGWALEQYF	TRBV12-3/TRBV12-4	-	TRBJ2-7